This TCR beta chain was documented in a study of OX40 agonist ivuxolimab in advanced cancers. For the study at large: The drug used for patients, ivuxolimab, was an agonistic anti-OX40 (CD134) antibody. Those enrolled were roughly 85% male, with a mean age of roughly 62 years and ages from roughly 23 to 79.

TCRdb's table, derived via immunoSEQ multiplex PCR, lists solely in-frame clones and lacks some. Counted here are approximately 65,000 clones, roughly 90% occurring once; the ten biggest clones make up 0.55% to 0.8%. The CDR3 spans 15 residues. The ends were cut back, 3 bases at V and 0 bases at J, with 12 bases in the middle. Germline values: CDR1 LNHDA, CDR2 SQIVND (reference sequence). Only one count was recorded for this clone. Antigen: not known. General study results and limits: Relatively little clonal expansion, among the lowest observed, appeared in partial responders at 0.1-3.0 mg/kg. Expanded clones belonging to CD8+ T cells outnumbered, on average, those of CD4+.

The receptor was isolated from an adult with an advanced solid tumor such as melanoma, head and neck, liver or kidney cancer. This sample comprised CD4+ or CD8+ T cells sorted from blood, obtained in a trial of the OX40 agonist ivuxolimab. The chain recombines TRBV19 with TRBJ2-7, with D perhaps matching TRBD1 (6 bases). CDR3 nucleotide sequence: TGTGCCAGTAGTATCGGACAGACGAGCTCCTACGAGCAGTACTTC. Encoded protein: CASSIGQTSSYEQYF.